This is a list of T cell receptor beta chains from one sample in a study of blood T cell repertoires in COVID-19. Profiling relied on immunoSEQ multiplex PCR, and the TCRdb table lists in-frame clones only, not all of them. The sample includes 130,000 to 150,000 clones, 85% of them seen just once. Input material: peripheral blood. These receptors came from a woman in her thirties or forties with active or convalescent COVID-19. Both conserved end residues are part of each CDR3. The order of the fields is D gene, CDR3 length, clone size, V gene, J gene, CDR3 protein, CDR3 DNA. D genes are given only for firm matches. Some rows have no size entry. The others give once, few or many, or a class for an expanded clone.

d_gene: TRBD1; len: 15; abundance: -; v_gene: TRBV28; j_gene: TRBJ1-6; CDR3aa: CASSTGASGDSPLHF; CDR3nt: TGTGCCAGCAGTACAGGGGCGTCCGGGGATTCACCCCTCCACTTT
d_gene: -; len: 14; abundance: -; v_gene: TRBV19; j_gene: TRBJ1-1; CDR3aa: CASRDTGEGTEAFF; CDR3nt: TGTGCCAGTAGGGATACGGGGGAGGGCACTGAAGCTTTCTTT
d_gene: TRBD1; len: 15; abundance: -; v_gene: TRBV29-1; j_gene: TRBJ2-1; CDR3aa: CSVGLGTGYRNEQFF; CDR3nt: TGCAGCGTTGGACTCGGGACAGGGTATCGCAATGAGCAGTTCTTC
d_gene: -; len: 15; abundance: few; v_gene: TRBV7-2; j_gene: TRBJ1-6; CDR3aa: CASSLRLHRNSPLHF; CDR3nt: TGTGCCAGCAGCTTACGTCTTCATCGGAATTCACCCCTCCACTTT
d_gene: -; len: 14; abundance: -; v_gene: TRBV28; j_gene: TRBJ1-1; CDR3aa: CASSLPQGPTEAFF; CDR3nt: TGTGCCAGCAGTTTACCTCAGGGGCCGACTGAAGCTTTCTTT
d_gene: TRBD2; len: 21; abundance: -; v_gene: TRBV24-1; j_gene: TRBJ2-3; CDR3aa: CATSDSGTSGRIGLSTDTQYF; CDR3nt: TGTGCCACCAGTGATTCGGGGACTAGCGGGAGAATAGGTCTGAGCACAGATACGCAGTATTTT
d_gene: -; len: 19; abundance: once; v_gene: TRBV27; j_gene: TRBJ2-6; CDR3aa: CASSLARKGAFSGANVLTF; CDR3nt: TGTGCCAGCAGTTTAGCTCGGAAGGGAGCCTTCTCTGGGGCCAACGTCCTGACTTTC
d_gene: -; len: 16; abundance: -; v_gene: TRBV18; j_gene: TRBJ2-3; CDR3aa: CASSRSWGLGTDTQYF; CDR3nt: TGTGCCAGCTCACGTTCGTGGGGACTCGGCACAGATACGCAGTATTTT
d_gene: -; len: 14; abundance: -; v_gene: TRBV5-3; j_gene: TRBJ1-4; CDR3aa: CARSGQPTNEKLFF; CDR3nt: TGTGCCAGATCTGGACAGCCAACTAATGAAAAACTGTTTTTT
d_gene: TRBD1; len: 14; abundance: -; v_gene: TRBV3-1/TRBV3-2; j_gene: TRBJ1-1; CDR3aa: CASSRNRGLAEAFF; CDR3nt: TGTGCCAGCAGCCGCAACAGGGGGCTCGCTGAAGCTTTCTTT
d_gene: -; len: 14; abundance: -; v_gene: TRBV30; j_gene: TRBJ2-3; CDR3aa: CAANKGLSTDTQYF; CDR3nt: TGTGCCGCCAATAAAGGACTTAGCACAGATACGCAGTATTTT
d_gene: TRBD1; len: 14; abundance: few; v_gene: TRBV6-5; j_gene: TRBJ1-1; CDR3aa: CASSYRGPNTEAFF; CDR3nt: TGTGCCAGCAGTTACAGGGGGCCGAACACTGAAGCTTTCTTT
d_gene: -; len: 13; abundance: -; v_gene: TRBV27; j_gene: TRBJ2-1; CDR3aa: CASSPGFGGVIFF; CDR3nt: TGTGCCAGCAGCCCTGGGTTTGGGGGCGTAATTTTCTTC
d_gene: TRBD1; len: 14; abundance: -; v_gene: TRBV9; j_gene: TRBJ1-6; CDR3aa: CASSPTGGNSPLHF; CDR3nt: TGTGCCAGCAGCCCGACAGGGGGTAATTCACCCCTCCACTTT
d_gene: -; len: 14; abundance: -; v_gene: TRBV27; j_gene: TRBJ1-5; CDR3aa: CASSPWGGSRPQHF; CDR3nt: TGTGCCAGCAGTCCCTGGGGGGGTTCTCGGCCCCAGCATTTT